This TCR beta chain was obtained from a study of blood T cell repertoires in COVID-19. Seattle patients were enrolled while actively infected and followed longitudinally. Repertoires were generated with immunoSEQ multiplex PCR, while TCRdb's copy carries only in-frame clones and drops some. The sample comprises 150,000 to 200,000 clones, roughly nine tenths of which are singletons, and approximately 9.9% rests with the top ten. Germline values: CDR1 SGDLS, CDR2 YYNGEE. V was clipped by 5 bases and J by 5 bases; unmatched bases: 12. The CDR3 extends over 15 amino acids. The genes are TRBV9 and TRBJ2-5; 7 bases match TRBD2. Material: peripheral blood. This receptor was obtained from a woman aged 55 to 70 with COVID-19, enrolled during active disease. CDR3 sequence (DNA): TGTGCCAGCAGTCGAAGACCAGGGAGGGAGGAGACCCAGTACTTC. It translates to CASSRRPGREETQYF.